The next 20 T cell receptor beta chains were all read from a single sample in a study of T cells expressing NK-cell markers. TCRdb re-analyzed the 5' RACE reads; it lists each CDR3 protein once, without DNA. In all, the sample yields hundreds of thousands of distinct CDR3 sequences. Sequencing used blood T cells: a sorted CD56 or NKG2C T cell subset, CD4+ or CD8+ T cells, or bulk PBMC T cells (not recorded which). These receptors were collected from a woman aged 18 to 69 in good health.

The CDR3 here is CASSTGTASTDTQYF. The rearrangement links TRBV7-9 to TRBJ2-3; TCRdb proposes TRBD1, but this gene call is untestable without DNA. Per the germline V gene, CDR1 is SEHNR and CDR2 is FQNEAQ (reference sequence). The CDR3 totals 15 residues.

The gene calls are TRBV18 and TRBJ1-1; the TCRdb call, TRBD1, lacks DNA for checking. From germline, CDR1 is KGHSH and CDR2 LQKENI. This CDR3 has 12 amino acids. The CDR3 protein is CASSVPQGEAFF.

This chain joins TRBV9 and TRBJ2-2; with no DNA, the TCRdb D assignment of TRBD1 cannot be verified. Germline CDR1 SGDLS, CDR2 YYNGEE. The CDR3 consists of 15 residues. CDR3: CARQDRGSNTGELFF.

The V and J genes are TRBV4-3 and TRBJ2-1; TCRdb proposes TRBD1, but this gene call is untestable without DNA. This CDR3 has 17 amino acids. Germline loops: CDR1 LGHNA, CDR2 YSLEER. The CDR3 region is CASSQKAWDSAYNEQFF.

The chain joins TRBV20-1 to TRBJ2-5; TCRdb reports TRBD2, a call that lacks DNA to check it against. The CDR3 contains 22 residues. The V gene's germline CDR1 is DFQATT and CDR2 SNEGSKA (reference sequence). This CDR3 is CSAKTFSSPTGLAGPIQETQYF.

The CDR3 here is CASSLTRGETQYF. The V gene is TRBV7-2, the J gene TRBJ2-5. The CDR3 spans 13 residues. CDR1 is SGHTA, CDR2 FQGNSA, per germline.

The gene calls are TRBV29-1 and TRBJ2-5. The germline gives CDR1 SQVTM, CDR2 ANQGSEA. This CDR3 contains 13 residues. CDR3 in amino acids: CSASLGSRETQYF. Using reference TRBV29-1 and TRBJ2-5 for the parts outside the CDR3, the full variable domain is SAVISQKPSRDICQRGTSLTIQCQVDSQVTMMFWYRQQPGQSLTLIATANQGSEATYESGFVIDKFPISRPNLTFSTLTVSNMSPEDSSIYLCSASLGSRETQYFGPGTRLLVL.

The chain recombines TRBV5-1 with TRBJ1-1. The CDR3 is made up of 15 amino acids. Per germline, CDR1 SGHRS and CDR2 YFSETQ. CDR3 residues: CASSYRTTEGTEAFF.

The J gene is TRBJ2-2, the V gene TRBV20-1; TCRdb's assignment of TRBD2 cannot be checked, as there is no DNA. The CDR3 spans 17 residues. The germline gives CDR1 DFQATT, CDR2 SNEGSKA (reference sequence). CDR3 in amino acids: CSATPRLAGSVTGELFF.

V is TRBV7-9 and J is TRBJ2-5. The germline V gene encodes CDR1 SEHNR and CDR2 FQNEAQ (reference sequence). This CDR3 is built from 14 residues. The CDR3 region is CASSLTPAKETQYF.

The J gene is TRBJ2-3, the V gene TRBV7-8; TCRdb lists TRBD1, though no DNA is available to test this call. CDR3 length: 16 amino acids. CDR1 is SGHVS, CDR2 FQNEAQ, per germline. The CDR3 reads CASSLAGGHSTDTQYF.

The chain recombines TRBV12-3 or TRBV12-4 with TRBJ2-1; TCRdb's D call of TRBD2 is untestable without DNA. The CDR3 is 18 residues long. The CDR3 sequence: CASIKKRQGLRTHNEQFF.

The chain is built from TRBV3-1 and TRBJ2-3; TCRdb lists TRBD2, though no DNA is available to test this call. CDR3 length: 15 residues. The germline V gene has CDR1 LGHDT and CDR2 YNNKEL (reference sequence). The chain's CDR3 is CASSQRRASTDTQYF.

The gene calls are TRBV12-3 or TRBV12-4 and TRBJ1-2; TCRdb returns TRBD1, unconfirmable since there is no DNA. This CDR3 spans 13 amino acids. The CDR3 sequence: CASTRDRGYGYTF.

The chain combines TRBV6-5 with TRBJ2-6. Germline V gene lookup returns CDR1 MNHEY and CDR2 SVGAGI. The CDR3 runs 15 residues. The CDR3 spells CASSYGVYGANVLTF.

The V gene is TRBV7-2, the J gene TRBJ1-2; there is no DNA to check the TCRdb D call of TRBD1. This CDR3 contains 13 residues. Germline loops: CDR1 SGHTA, CDR2 FQGNSA. CDR3 protein: CASSFRADYGYTF.

The gene calls are TRBV5-6 and TRBJ2-1; the D call from TCRdb, TRBD1, cannot be confirmed without DNA. Germline V CDR1 and CDR2: SGHDT, YYEEEE. This CDR3 has 11 residues. The CDR3: CASSALSEQFF.

This chain's CDR3 is CASSVQGGEAFF. The chain uses TRBV9 and TRBJ1-1; TCRdb's D call, TRBD1, is unchecked because there is no DNA. Per germline, CDR1 SGDLS and CDR2 YYNGEE. CDR3 length equals 12 residues. The full variable domain, rest sourced from reference TRBV9 and TRBJ1-1, is DSGVTQTPKHLITATGQRVTLRCSPRSGDLSVYWYQQSLDQGLQFLIQYYNGEERAKGNILERFSAQQFPDLHSELNLSSLELGDSALYFCASSVQGGEAFFGQGTRLTVV.

The V and J genes are TRBV11-3 and TRBJ1-1. The CDR3 length is 13 residues. Germline V gives CDR1 SGHNT, CDR2 YENEEA. This CDR3 is CASSLGPTGEAFF.

The chain has TRBV27 and TRBJ1-2. Germline CDR1 reads MNHEY; CDR2 reads SMNVEV (reference sequence). The CDR3 sequence is 14 residues long. CDR3 protein: CASSPIPTRYGYTF.